This TCR beta chain was captured by sequencing in a study of shared clonotypes between healthy human individuals. Across the whole study: The cohort had two women and three men, ages 18 to 49. CD4 naive and CD4 memory each took three plates per donor, while CD8 naive took two and CD8 memory one. Findings and limits, study-wide: The sharing of 4.5% to 5% of naive CD4 clonotypes was seen across a handful of donors.

Worth noting for this clone: The antigen is not known.

CDR1 SQVTM and CDR2 ANQGSEA come from the germline V gene. The CDR3 runs to 12 residues. V lost 6 bases, J lost 1 base, and 9 bases lay in between. Sorted-subset replicate PCRs used 150 to 200 ng DNA, approximately 27,000 T cell genomes. Here immunoSEQ multiplex PCR was the method, and the copy in TCRdb shows in-frame clones only, minus some. The sample contains 2 million to 2.5 million clones, over 85% of which appear only once. This TCR came from a man aged 18 to 35 in good health. Some clones in this sample may be carry-over from other donors' samples. V is TRBV29-1 and J is TRBJ1-1, with D hard to call. Sequenced: naive CD4+ T cells from PBMCs. Subset: CD45RA+ positively selected. In DNA form, the CDR3 reads TGCAGCGTGTCGCGGACGAACACTGAAGCTTTCTTT. Its protein product is CSVSRTNTEAFF.